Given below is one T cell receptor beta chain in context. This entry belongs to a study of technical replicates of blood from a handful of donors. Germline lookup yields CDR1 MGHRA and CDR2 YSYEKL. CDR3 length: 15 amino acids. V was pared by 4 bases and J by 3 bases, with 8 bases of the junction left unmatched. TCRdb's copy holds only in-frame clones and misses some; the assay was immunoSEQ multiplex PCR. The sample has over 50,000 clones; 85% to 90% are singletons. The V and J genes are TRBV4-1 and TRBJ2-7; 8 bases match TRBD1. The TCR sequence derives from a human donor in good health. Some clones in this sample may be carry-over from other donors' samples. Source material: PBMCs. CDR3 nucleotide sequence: TGCGCCAGCAGCCGAGGGACAGGACCTTACTACGAGCAGTACTTC. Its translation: CASSRGTGPYYEQYF.